This TCR beta chain was profiled in a study of blood T cell repertoires in COVID-19. Overall study context: The origin of the acute and convalescent COVID-19 samples was the United States, Italy and Spain. Sources were T cells, B-cell-depleted T cells, or PBMCs; the material itself was cDNA or gDNA.

This CDR3 has 16 amino acids. Germline values: CDR1 SGHTA, CDR2 FQGNSA. J was trimmed by 6 bases and V by 0 bases; bases with no gene match: 8. Per the authors' pipeline: How many nucleated cells were present was estimated from reference gene primer amplification. Clones were sequenced by immunoSEQ multiplex PCR, and TCRdb holds only the in-frame ones, with some missing. V, J and clone size are those of that table, while D and trimming were read from the DNA. The profile covers around 70,000 clones, with approximately 80% appearing a single time and around 43% taken by the ten largest. The clonotype originates from a man of 80 years or more with acute or convalescent COVID-19. Sequenced sample: peripheral blood. The V call is TRBV7-2, the J call TRBJ2-7, with TRBD1 identical over 10 bases. The CDR3 here is CASSLAVGTGELEQYF. The CDR3 DNA is TGTGCCAGCAGCTTAGCGGTCGGGACAGGGGAACTCGAGCAGTACTTC.